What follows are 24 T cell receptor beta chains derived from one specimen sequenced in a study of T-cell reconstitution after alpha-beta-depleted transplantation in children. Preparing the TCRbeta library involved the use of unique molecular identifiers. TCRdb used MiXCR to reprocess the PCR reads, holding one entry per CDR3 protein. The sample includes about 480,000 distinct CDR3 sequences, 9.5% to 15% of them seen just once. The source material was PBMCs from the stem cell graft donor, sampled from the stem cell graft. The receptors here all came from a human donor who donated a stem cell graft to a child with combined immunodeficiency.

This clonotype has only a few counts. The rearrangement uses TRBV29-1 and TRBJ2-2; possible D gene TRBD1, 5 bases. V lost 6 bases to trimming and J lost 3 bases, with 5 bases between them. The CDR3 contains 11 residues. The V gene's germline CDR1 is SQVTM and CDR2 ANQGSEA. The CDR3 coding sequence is TGCAGCGTCAGGGACACCGGGGAGCTGTTTTTT. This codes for CSVRDTGELFF.

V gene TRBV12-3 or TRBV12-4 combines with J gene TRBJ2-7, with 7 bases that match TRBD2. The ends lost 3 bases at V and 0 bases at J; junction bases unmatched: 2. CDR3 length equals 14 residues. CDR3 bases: TGTGCCAGCAGTTTCGCGGGAGCCTCCTACGAGCAGTACTTC. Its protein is CASSFAGASYEQYF.

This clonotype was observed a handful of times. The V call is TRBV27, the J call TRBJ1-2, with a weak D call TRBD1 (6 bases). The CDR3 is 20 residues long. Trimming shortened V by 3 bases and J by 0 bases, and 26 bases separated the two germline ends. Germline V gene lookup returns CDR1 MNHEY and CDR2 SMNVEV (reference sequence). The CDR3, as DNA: TGTGCCAGCAGTTTCATAGATAACGACAGGCCGGGGGGCTCTAACTATGGCTACACCTTC. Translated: CASSFIDNDRPGGSNYGYTF.

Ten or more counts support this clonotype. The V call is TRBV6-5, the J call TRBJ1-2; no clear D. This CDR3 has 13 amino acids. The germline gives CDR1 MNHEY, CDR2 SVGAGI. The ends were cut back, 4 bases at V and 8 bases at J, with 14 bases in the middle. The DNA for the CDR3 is TGTGCCAGCAGTTCCCGGGCCGTGGGGGGCTACACCTTC. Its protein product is CASSSRAVGGYTF.

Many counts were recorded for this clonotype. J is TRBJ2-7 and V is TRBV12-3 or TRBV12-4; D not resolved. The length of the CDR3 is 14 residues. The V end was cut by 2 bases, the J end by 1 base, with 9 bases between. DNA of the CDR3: TGTGCCAGCAGTTTATTGGTCGGTTCCTACGAGCAGTACTTC. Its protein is CASSLLVGSYEQYF.

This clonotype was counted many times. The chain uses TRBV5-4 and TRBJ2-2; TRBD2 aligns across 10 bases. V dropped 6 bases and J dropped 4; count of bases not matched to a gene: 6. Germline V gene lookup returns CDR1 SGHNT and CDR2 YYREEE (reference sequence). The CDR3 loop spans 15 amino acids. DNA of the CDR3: TGTGCCAGCACCCCCCAGCGGGAGGGCACCGGGGAGCTGTTTTTT. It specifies CASTPQREGTGELFF.

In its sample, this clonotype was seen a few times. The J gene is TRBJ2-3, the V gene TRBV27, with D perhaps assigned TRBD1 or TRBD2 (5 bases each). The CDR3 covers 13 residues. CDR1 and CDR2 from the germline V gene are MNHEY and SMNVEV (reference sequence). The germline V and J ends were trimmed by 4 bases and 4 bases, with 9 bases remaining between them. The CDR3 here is CASSSLGADTQYF. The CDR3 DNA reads TGTGCCAGCAGTTCCCTGGGGGCAGATACGCAGTATTTT.

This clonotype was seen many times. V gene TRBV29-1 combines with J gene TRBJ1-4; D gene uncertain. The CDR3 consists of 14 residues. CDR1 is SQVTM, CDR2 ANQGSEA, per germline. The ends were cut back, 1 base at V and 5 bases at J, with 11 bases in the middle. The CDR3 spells CSVEVKNENEKLFF. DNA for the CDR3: TGCAGCGTTGAAGTAAAGAACGAGAATGAAAAACTGTTTTTT.

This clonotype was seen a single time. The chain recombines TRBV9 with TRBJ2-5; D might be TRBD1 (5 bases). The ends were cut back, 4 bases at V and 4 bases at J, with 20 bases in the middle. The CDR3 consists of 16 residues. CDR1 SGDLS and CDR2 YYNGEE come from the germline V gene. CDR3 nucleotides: TGTGCCAGCAGCCCCTTTAGGGCAGGGTGGACAGAGACCCAGTACTTC. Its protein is CASSPFRAGWTETQYF.

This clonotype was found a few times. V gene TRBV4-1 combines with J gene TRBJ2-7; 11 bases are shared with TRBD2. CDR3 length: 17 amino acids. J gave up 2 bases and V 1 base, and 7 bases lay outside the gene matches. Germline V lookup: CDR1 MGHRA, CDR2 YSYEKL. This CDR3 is CASSQASGGYTTYEQYF. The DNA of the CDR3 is TGCGCCAGCAGCCAAGCTAGCGGGGGGTATACAACCTACGAGCAGTACTTC.

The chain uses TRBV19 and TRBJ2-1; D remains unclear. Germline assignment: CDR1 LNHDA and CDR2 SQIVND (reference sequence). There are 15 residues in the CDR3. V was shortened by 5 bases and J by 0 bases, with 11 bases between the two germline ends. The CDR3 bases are TGTGCCAGTAGTGACTTGGAAAGCTCCTACAATGAGCAGTTCTTC. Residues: CASSDLESSYNEQFF.

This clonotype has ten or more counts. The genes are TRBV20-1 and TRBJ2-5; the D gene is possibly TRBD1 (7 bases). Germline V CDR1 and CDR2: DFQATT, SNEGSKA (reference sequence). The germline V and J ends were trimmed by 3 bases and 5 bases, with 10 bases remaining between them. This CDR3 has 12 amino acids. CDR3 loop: CSASSGGETQYF. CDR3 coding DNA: TGCAGTGCTAGTTCAGGGGGGGAGACCCAGTACTTC.

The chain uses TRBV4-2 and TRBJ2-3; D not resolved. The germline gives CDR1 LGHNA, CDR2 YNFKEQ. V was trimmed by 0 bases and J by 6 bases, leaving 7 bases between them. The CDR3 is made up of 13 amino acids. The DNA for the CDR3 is TGTGCCAGCAGCCAAGAGGTCTCGGATACGCAGTATTTT. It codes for CASSQEVSDTQYF.

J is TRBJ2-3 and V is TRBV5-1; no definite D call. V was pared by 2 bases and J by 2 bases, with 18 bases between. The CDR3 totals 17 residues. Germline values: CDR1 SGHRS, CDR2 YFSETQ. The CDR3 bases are TGCGCCAGCAGCTTCCCCGTGGCATCCTCGGACACAGATACGCAGTATTTT. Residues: CASSFPVASSDTDTQYF.

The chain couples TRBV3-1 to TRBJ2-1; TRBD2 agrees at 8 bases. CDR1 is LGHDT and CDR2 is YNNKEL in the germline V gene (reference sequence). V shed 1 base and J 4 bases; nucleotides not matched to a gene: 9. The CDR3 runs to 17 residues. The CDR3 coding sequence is TGTGCCAGCAGCCAAGCCCTAGGGCCTAGCGGGTACAATGAGCAGTTCTTC. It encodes CASSQALGPSGYNEQFF.

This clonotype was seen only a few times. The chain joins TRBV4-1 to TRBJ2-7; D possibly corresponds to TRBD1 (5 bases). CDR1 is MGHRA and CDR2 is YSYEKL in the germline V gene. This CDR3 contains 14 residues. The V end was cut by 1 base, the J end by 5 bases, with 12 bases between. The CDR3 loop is CASSQGQGFDEQYF. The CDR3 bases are TGCGCCAGCAGCCAAGGGCAGGGTTTCGACGAGCAGTACTTC.

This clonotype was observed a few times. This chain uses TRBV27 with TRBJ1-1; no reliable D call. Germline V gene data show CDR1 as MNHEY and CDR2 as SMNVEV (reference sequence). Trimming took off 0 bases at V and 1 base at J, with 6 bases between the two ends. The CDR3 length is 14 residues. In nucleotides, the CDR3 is TGTGCCAGCAGTTTATCTTACGGGAACACTGAAGCTTTCTTT. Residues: CASSLSYGNTEAFF.

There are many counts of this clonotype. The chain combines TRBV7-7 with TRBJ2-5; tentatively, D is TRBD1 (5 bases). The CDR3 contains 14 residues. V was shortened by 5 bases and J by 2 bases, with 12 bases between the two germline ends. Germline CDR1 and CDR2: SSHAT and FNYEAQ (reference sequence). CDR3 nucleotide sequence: TGTGCCAGCAGCGCCCGGGCAGGGCAAGAGACCCAGTACTTC. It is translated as CASSARAGQETQYF.

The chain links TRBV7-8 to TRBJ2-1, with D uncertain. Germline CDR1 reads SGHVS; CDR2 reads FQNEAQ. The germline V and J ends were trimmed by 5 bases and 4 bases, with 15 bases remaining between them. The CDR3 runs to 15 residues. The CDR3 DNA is TGTGCCAGCAGCCAGCTTAGGGTTCCTTACAATGAGCAGTTCTTC. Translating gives CASSQLRVPYNEQFF.

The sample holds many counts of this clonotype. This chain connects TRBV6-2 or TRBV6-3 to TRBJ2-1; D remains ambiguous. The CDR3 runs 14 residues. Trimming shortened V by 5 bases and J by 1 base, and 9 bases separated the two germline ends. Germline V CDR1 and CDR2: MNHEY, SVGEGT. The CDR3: CASSLQGSYNEQFF. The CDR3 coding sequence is TGTGCCAGCAGTCTCCAAGGTTCCTACAATGAGCAGTTCTTC.

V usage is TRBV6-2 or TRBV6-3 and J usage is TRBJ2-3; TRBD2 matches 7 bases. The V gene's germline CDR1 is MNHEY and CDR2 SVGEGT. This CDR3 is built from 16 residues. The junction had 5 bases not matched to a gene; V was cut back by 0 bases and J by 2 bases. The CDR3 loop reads CASSYSSGTTTDTQYF. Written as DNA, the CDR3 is TGTGCCAGCAGTTACTCGTCTGGGACTACCACAGATACGCAGTATTTT.

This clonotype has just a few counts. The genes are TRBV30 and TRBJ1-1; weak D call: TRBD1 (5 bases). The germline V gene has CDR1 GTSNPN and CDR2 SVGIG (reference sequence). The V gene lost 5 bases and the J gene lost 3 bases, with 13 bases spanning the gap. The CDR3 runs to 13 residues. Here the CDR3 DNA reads TGTGCCTGGGAAACAGGAAGGGACACTGAAGCTTTCTTT. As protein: CAWETGRDTEAFF.

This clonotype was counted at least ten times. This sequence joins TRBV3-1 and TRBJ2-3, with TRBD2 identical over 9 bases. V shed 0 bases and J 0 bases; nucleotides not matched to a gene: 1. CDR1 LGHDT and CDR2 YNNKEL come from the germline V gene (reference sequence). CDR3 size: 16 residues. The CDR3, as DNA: TGTGCCAGCAGCCAAGAGCTAGCGGGAAGCACAGATACGCAGTATTTT. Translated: CASSQELAGSTDTQYF.

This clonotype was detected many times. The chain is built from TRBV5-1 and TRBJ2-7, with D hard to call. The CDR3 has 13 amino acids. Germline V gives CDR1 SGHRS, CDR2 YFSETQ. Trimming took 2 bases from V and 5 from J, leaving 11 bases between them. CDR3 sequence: CASSFRQRDEQYF. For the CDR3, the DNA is TGCGCCAGCAGCTTCCGTCAAAGGGACGAGCAGTACTTC.